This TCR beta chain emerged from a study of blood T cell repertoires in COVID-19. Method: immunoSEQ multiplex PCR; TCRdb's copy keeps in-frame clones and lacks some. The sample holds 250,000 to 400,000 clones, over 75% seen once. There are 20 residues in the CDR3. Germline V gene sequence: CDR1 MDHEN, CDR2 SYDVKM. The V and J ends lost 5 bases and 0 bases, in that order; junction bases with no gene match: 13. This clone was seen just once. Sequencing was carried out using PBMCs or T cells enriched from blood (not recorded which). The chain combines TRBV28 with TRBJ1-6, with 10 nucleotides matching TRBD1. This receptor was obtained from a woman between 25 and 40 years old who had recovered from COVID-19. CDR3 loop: CASSGTGTGAHSSYNSPLHF. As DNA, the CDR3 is TGTGCCAGCAGTGGTACAGGGACAGGGGCTCACAGCTCCTATAATTCACCCCTCCACTTT.